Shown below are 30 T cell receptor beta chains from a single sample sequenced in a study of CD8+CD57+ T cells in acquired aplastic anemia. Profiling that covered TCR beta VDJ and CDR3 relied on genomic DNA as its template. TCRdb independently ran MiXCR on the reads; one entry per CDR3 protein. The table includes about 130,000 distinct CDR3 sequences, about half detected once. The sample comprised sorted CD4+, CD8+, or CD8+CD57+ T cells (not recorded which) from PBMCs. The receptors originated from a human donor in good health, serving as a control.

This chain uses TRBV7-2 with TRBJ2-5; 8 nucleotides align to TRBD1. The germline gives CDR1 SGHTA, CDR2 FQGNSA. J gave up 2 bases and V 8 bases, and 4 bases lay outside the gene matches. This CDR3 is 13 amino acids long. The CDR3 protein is CASAGQGQETQYF. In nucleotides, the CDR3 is TGTGCCAGCGCCGGACAGGGACAAGAGACCCAGTACTTC.

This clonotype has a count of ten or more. CDR3 DNA: TGTGCCAGCAGCTTAGGAGCCTGGGATCAGCCCCAGCATTTT. Translated, it gives CASSLGAWDQPQHF. The chain employs TRBV7-9 and TRBJ1-5, with unresolved D. Germline CDR1 reads SEHNR; CDR2 reads FQNEAQ (reference sequence). This CDR3 region has 14 residues. V was trimmed by 1 base and J by 5 bases, leaving 9 bases between them.

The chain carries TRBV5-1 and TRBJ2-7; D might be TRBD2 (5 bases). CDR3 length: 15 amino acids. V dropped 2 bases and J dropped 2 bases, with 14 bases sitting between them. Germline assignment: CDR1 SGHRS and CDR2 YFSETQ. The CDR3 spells CASSFRATGTYEQYF. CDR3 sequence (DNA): TGCGCCAGCAGCTTCCGGGCGACCGGGACCTACGAGCAGTACTTC.

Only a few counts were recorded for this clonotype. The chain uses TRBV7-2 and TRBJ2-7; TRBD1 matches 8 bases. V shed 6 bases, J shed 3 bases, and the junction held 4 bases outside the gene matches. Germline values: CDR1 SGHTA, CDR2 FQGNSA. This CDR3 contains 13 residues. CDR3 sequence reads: CASRTDRDYEQYF. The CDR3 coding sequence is TGTGCCAGCAGGACGGACAGGGACTACGAGCAGTACTTC.

The CDR3 DNA follows: TGCAGTGCTCCGGCGGCATCCATTACGAACACTGAAGCTTTCTTT. The encoded protein is CSAPAASITNTEAFF. This chain uses TRBV20-1 with TRBJ1-1; the D is unclear. Germline V gene sequence: CDR1 DFQATT, CDR2 SNEGSKA (reference sequence). CDR3 length: 15 amino acids. Between the trimmed V and J ends, which lost 5 bases and 1 base, there was a span of 17 bases.

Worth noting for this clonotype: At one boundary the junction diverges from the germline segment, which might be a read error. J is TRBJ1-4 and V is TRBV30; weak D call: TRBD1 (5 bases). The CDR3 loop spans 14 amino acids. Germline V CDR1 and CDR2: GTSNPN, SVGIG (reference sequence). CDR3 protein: CAWSVRGGAEKLLF. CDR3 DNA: TGTGCCTGGAGTGTACGGGGCGGAGCTGAAAAACTGCTTTTT.

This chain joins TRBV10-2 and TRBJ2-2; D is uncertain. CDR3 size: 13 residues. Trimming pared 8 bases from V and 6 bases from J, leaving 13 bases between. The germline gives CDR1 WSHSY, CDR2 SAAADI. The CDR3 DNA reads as TGCGCCAGCGTTGGCCAGAGTTCCGGGGAGCTGTTTTTT. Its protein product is CASVGQSSGELFF.

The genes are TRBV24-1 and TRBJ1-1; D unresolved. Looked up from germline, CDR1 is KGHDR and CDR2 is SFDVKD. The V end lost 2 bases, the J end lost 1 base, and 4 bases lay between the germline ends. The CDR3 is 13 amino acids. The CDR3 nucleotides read TGTGCCACCAGTGATTACCCGAACACTGAAGCTTTCTTT. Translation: CATSDYPNTEAFF.

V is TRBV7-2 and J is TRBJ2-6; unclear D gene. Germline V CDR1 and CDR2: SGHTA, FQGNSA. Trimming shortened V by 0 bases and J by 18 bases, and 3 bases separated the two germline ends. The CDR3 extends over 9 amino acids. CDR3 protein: CASSLAQTF. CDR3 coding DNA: TGTGCCAGCAGCTTAGCCCAGACTTTC.

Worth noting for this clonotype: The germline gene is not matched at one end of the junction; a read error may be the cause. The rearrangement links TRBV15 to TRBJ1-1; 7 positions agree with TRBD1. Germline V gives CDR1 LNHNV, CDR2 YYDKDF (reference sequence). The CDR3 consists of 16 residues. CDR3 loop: CTTSGGPTGSTTEAFF. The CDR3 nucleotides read TGTACCACCAGCGGAGGCCCGACAGGGAGTACCACTGAAGCTTTCTTT.

The CDR3 DNA sequence: TGTGCCAGCACTCCTTTTTGGCGGGGGGGAACAAATACGCAGTATTTT. This encodes CASTPFWRGGTNTQYF. This sequence joins TRBV27 and TRBJ2-3; 9 positions agree with TRBD2. V shed 7 bases and J 7 bases; nucleotides not matched to a gene: 15. The CDR3 consists of 16 residues. Germline V gene sequence: CDR1 MNHEY, CDR2 SMNVEV (reference sequence).

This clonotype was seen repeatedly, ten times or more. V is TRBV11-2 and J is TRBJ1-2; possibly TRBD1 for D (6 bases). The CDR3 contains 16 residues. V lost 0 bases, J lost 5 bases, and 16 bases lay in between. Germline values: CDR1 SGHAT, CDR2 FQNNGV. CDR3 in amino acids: CASSLDRASGVYGYTF. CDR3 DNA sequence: TGTGCCAGCAGCTTAGATAGGGCATCAGGGGTTTATGGCTACACCTTC. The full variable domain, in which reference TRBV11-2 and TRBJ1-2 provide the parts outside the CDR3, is EAGVAQSPRYKIIEKRQSVAFWCNPISGHATLYWYQQILGQGPKLLIQFQNNGVVDDSQLPKDRFSAERLKGVDSTLKIQPAKLEDSAVYLCASSLDRASGVYGYTFGSGTRLTVV.

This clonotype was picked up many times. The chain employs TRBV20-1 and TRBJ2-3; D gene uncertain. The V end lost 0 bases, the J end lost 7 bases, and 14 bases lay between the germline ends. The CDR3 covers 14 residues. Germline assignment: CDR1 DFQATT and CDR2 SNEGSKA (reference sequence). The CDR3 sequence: CSARDPNGGNTQYF. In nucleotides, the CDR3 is TGCAGTGCTAGAGATCCTAATGGCGGTAATACGCAGTATTTT.

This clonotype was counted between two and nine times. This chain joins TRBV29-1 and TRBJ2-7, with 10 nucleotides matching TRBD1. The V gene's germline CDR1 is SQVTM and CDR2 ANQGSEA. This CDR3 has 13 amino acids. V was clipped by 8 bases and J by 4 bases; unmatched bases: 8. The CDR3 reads CSSKPGQGYEQYF. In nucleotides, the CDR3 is TGCAGCTCCAAGCCGGGACAGGGGTACGAGCAGTACTTC.

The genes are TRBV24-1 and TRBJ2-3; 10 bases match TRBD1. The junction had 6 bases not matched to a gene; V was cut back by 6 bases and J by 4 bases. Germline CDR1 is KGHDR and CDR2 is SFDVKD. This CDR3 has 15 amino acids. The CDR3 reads CATSPRDRGSDTQYF. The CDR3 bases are TGTGCCACCAGTCCCCGGGACAGGGGCTCAGATACGCAGTATTTT.

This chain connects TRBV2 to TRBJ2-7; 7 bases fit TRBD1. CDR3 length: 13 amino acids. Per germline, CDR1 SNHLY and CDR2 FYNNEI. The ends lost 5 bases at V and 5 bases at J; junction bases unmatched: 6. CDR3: CASSQGQPHEQYF. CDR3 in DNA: TGTGCCAGCAGTCAGGGACAGCCGCACGAGCAGTACTTC. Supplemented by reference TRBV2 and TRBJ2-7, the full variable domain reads EPEVTQTPSHQVTQMGQEVILRCVPISNHLYFYWYRQILGQKVEFLVSFYNNEISEKSEIFDDQFSVERPDGSNFTLKIRSTKLEDSAMYFCASSQGQPHEQYFGPGTRLTVT.

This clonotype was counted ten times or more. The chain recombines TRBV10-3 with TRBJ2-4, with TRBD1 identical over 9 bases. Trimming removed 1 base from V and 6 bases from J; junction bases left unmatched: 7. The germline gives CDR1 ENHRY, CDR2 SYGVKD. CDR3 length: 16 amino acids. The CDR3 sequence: CAISELSRTGVNIQYF. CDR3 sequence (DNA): TGTGCCATCAGTGAGTTGAGCAGGACAGGGGTAAACATTCAGTACTTC.

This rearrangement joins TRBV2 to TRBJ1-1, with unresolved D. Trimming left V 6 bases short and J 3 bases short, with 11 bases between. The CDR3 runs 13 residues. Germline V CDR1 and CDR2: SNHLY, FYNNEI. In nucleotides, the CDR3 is TGTGCCAGCAGATTTGCCGGATACACTGAAGCTTTCTTT. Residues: CASRFAGYTEAFF.

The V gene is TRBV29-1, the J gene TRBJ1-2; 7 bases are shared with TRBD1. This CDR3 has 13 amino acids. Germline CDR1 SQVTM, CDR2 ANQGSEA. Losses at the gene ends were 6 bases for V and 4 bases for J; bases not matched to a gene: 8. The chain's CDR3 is CSVRTPGGYGYTF. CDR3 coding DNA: TGCAGCGTACGGACCCCAGGGGGCTATGGCTACACCTTC.

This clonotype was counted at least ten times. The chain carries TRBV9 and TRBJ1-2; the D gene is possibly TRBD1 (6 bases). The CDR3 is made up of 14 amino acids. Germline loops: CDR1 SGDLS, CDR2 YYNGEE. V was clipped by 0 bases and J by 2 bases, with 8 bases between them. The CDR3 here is CASSVAQGNYGYTF. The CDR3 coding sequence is TGTGCCAGCAGCGTAGCTCAGGGGAACTATGGCTACACCTTC. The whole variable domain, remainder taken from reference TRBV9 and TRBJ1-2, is DSGVTQTPKHLITATGQRVTLRCSPRSGDLSVYWYQQSLDQGLQFLIQYYNGEERAKGNILERFSAQQFPDLHSELNLSSLELGDSALYFCASSVAQGNYGYTFGSGTRLTVV.

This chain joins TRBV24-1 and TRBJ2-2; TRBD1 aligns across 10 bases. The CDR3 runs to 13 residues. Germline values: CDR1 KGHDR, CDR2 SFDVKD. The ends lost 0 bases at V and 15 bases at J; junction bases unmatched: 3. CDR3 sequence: CATSDLTDRGLFF. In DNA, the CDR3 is TGTGCCACCAGTGATTTGACGGACAGGGGGTTGTTTTTT.

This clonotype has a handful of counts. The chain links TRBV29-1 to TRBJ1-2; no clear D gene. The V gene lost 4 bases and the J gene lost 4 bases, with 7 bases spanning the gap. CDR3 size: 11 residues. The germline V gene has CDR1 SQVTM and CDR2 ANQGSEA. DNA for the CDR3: TGCAGCGTTGTTGGTGCCTATGGCTACACCTTC. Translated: CSVVGAYGYTF.

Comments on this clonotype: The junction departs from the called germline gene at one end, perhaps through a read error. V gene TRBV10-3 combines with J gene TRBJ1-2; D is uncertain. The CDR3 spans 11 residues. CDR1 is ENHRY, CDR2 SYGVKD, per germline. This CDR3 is CAIALGSGCTF. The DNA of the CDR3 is TGTGCCATCGCCCTGGGGTCCGGCTGCACCTTC.

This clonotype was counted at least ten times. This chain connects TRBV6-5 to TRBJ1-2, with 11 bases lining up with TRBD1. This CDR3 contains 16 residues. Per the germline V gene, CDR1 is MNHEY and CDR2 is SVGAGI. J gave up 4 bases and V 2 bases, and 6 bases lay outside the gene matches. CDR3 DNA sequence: TGTGCCAGCAGTTACGTAAGGACAGGGGGCGGCTATGGCTACACCTTC. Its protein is CASSYVRTGGGYGYTF.

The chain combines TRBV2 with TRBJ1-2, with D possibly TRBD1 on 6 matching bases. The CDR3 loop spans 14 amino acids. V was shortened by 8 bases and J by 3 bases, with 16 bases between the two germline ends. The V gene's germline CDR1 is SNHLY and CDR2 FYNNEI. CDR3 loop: CASASGEWDYGYTF. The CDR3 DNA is TGTGCCAGCGCCTCAGGGGAGTGGGACTATGGCTACACCTTC.

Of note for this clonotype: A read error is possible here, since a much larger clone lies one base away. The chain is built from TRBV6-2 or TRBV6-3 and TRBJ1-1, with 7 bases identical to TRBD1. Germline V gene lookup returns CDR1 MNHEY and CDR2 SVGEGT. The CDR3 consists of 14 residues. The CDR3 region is CASTRAGGNTEASF. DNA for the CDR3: TGTGCCAGCACTAGGGCAGGGGGAAACACTGAAGCTTCCTTT.

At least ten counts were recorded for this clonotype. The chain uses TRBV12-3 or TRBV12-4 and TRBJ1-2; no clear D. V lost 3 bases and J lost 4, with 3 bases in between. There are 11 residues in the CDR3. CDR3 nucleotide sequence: TGTGCCAGCAGTTTCGGCTATGGCTACACCTTC. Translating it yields CASSFGYGYTF.

This CDR3 is CASSLIGPLNTEAFF. The CDR3, as DNA: TGCGCCAGCAGCTTGATCGGGCCGCTGAACACTGAAGCTTTCTTT. The rearrangement uses TRBV5-1 and TRBJ1-1; D remains unclear. The germline gives CDR1 SGHRS, CDR2 YFSETQ. This CDR3 region has 15 residues. V was trimmed by 1 base and J by 0 bases, leaving 10 bases between them. Full variable domain (outside the CDR3, taken from reference TRBV5-1 and TRBJ1-1): KAGVTQTPRYLIKTRGQQVTLSCSPISGHRSVSWYQQTPGQGLQFLFEYFSETQRNKGNFPGRFSGRQFSNSRSEMNVSTLELGDSALYLCASSLIGPLNTEAFFGQGTRLTVV.

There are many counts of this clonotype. The CDR3 region is CASSRDTGNYGYTF. DNA for the CDR3: TGTGCCAGCAGCCGGGACACAGGGAACTATGGCTACACCTTC. J is TRBJ1-2 and V is TRBV7-2, with a possible D match to TRBD1 (6 bases). The germline V and J ends were trimmed by 5 bases and 2 bases, with 12 bases remaining between them. The CDR3 loop spans 14 amino acids. From germline, CDR1 is SGHTA and CDR2 FQGNSA.

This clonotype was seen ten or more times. The CDR3: CASSLEGNGYTF. The CDR3 nucleotides are TGTGCCAGCAGCTTAGAAGGAAATGGCTACACCTTC. The chain recombines TRBV7-2 with TRBJ1-2; D gene uncertain. CDR3 length: 12 residues. Germline V gene lookup returns CDR1 SGHTA and CDR2 FQGNSA. V was pared by 1 base and J by 6 bases, with 6 bases between.